This T cell receptor beta chain was recorded in a study of T cells in Graves' hyperthyroidism and ophthalmopathy. The germline V gene has CDR1 LNHDA and CDR2 SQIVND (reference sequence). The V gene lost 3 bases and the J gene lost 7 bases, with 15 bases spanning the gap. The CDR3 runs 14 residues. This clonotype occurred many times. TCR beta CDR3 regions were amplified from RNA. The study used the HTBI primer set for a first-round RT-PCR of the TCR CDR3. One entry per CDR3 protein results from TCRdb running MiXCR on the multiplex PCR reads. Of about 520,000 distinct CDR3 sequences in the sample, approximately 25% were seen once.

The receptor's source is a woman aged 25 to 39 with Graves' ophthalmopathy. The V and J genes are TRBV19 and TRBJ1-2; perhaps TRBD1 as D (6 bases). The sample comprised blood. Here the CDR3 reads CASSIGRGALGYTF. CDR3 sequence (DNA): TGTGCCAGTAGTATTGGCCGGGGGGCGCTTGGCTACACCTTC.